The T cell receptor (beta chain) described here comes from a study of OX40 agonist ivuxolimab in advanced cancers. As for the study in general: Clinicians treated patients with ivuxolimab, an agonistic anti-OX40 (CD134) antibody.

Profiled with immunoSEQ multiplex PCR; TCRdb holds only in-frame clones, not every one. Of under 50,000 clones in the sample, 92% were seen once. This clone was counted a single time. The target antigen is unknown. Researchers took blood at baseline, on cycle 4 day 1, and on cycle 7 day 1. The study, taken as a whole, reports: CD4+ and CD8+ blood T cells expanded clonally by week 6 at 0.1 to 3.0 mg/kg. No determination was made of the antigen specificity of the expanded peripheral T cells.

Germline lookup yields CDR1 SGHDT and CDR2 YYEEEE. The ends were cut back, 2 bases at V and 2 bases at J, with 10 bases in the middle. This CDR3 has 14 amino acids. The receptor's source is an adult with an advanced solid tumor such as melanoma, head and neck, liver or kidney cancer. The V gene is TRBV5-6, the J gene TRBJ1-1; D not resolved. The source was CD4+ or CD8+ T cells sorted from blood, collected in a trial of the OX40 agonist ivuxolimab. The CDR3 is CASSFGLANTEAFF. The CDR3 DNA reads TGTGCCAGCAGCTTCGGACTCGCAAACACTGAAGCTTTCTTT.